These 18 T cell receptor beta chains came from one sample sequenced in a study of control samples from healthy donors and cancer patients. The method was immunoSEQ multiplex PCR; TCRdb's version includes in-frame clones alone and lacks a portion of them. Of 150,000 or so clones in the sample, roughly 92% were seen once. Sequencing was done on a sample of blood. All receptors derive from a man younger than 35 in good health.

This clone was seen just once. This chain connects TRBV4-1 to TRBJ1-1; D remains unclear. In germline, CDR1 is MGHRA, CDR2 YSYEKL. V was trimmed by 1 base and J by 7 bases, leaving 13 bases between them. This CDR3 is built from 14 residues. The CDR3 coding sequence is TGCGCCAGCAGCCAAGGCGCGGGCGGCCGTGAAGCTTTCTTT. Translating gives CASSQGAGGREAFF.

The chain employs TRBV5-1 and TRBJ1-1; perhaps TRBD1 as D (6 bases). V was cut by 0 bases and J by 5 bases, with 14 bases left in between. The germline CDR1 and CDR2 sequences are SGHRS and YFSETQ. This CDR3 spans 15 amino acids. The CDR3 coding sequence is TGCGCCAGCAGCTTGGTCTCCACAGGGCAGACTGAAGCTTTCTTT. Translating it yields CASSLVSTGQTEAFF.

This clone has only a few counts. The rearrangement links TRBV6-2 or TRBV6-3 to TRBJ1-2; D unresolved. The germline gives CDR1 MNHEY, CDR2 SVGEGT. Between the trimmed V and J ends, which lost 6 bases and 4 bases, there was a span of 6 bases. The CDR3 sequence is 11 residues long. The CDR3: CASSWAYGYTF. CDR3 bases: TGTGCCAGCAGCTGGGCCTATGGCTACACCTTC.

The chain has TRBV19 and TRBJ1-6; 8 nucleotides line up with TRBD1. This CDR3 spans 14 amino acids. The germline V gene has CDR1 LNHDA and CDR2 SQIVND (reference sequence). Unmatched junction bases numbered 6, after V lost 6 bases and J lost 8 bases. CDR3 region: CASRPGQGDSPLHF. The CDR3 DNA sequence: TGTGCCAGTAGGCCCGGACAGGGCGATTCACCCCTCCACTTT.

The CDR3 DNA reads TGTGCCAGCAGCTTAGTGGCAGATACGCAGTATTTT. As protein: CASSLVADTQYF. The gene calls are TRBV7-9 and TRBJ2-3; no definite D call. Germline V gene sequence: CDR1 SEHNR, CDR2 FQNEAQ (reference sequence). This CDR3 region has 12 residues. V lost 1 base and J lost 4, with 3 bases in between.

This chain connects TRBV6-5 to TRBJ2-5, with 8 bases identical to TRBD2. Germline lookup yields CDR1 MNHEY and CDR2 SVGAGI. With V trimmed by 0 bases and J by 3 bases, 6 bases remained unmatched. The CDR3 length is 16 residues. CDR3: CASSYSSMRGEETQYF. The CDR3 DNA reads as TGTGCCAGCAGTTACTCGAGTATGCGGGGGGAAGAGACCCAGTACTTC.

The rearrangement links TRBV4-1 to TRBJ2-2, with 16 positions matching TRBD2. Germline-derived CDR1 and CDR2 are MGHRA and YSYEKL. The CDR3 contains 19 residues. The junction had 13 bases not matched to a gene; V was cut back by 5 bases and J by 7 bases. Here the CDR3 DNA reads TGCGCCAGCAGCTCCAAGGGACTAGCGGGGGGGCCTCGTATCGGGGAGCTGTTTTTT. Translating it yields CASSSKGLAGGPRIGELFF.

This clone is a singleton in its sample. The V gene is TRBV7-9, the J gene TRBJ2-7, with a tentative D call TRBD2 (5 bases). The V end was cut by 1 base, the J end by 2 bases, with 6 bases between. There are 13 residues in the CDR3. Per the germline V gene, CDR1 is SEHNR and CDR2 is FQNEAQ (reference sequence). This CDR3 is CASSLDGTYEQYF. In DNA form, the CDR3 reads TGTGCCAGCAGCTTAGACGGGACCTACGAGCAGTACTTC.

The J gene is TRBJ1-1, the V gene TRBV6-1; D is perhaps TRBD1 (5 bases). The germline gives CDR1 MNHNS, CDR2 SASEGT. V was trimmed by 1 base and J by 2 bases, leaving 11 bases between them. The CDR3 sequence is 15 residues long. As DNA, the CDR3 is TGTGCCAGCAGTGAAGGACCTAGGGGTAACACTGAAGCTTTCTTT. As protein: CASSEGPRGNTEAFF.

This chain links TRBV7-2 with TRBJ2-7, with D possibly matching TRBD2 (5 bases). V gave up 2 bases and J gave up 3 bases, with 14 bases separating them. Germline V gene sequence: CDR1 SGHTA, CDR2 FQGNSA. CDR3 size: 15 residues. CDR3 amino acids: CASSLRSGPNYEQYF. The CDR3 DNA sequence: TGTGCCAGCAGCTTAAGGAGCGGACCCAACTACGAGCAGTACTTC.

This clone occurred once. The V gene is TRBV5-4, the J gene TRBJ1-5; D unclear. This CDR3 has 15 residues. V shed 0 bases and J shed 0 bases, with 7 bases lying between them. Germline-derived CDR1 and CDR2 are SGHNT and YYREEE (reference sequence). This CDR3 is CASSLGLDSNQPQHF. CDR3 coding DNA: TGTGCCAGCAGCTTGGGATTGGATAGCAATCAGCCCCAGCATTTT.

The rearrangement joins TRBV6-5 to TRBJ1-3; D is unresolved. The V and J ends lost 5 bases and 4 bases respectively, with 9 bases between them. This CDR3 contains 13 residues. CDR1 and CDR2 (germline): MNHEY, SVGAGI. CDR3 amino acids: CASSTQAGNTIYF. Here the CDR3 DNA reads TGTGCCAGCAGTACCCAAGCCGGAAACACCATATATTTT.

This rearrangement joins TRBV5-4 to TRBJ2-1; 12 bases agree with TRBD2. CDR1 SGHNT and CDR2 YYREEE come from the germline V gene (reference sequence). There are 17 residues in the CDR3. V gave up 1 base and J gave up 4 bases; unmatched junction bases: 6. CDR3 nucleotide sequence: TGTGCCAGCAGCTTGCTAGCGGGGGGGCCGAGGTACAATGAGCAGTTCTTC. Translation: CASSLLAGGPRYNEQFF.

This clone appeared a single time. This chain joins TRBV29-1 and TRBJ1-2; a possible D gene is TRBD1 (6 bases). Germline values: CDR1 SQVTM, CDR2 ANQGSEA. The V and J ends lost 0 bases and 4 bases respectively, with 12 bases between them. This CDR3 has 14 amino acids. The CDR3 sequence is CSVEEGGRAYGYTF. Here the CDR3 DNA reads TGCAGCGTTGAAGAGGGGGGGCGGGCCTATGGCTACACCTTC.

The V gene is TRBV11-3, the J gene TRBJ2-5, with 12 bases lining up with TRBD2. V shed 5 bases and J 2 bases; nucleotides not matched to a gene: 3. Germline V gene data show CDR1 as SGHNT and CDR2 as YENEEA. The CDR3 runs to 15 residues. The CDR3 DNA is TGTGCCAGCAGCCCCGGACTAGCGGGGCAAGAGACCCAGTACTTC. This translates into CASSPGLAGQETQYF. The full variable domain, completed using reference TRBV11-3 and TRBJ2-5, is EAGVVQSPRYKIIEKKQPVAFWCNPISGHNTLYWYLQNLGQGPELLIRYENEEAVDDSQLPKDRFSAERLKGVDSTLKIQPAELGDSAVYLCASSPGLAGQETQYFGPGTRLLVL.

CDR3 protein: CASTHGLAGYNEQFF. CDR3 nucleotide sequence: TGTGCCAGCACCCATGGACTAGCGGGATACAATGAGCAGTTCTTC. The chain links TRBV6-5 to TRBJ2-1; 12 positions agree with TRBD2. There are 15 residues in the CDR3. Germline trimming cut 7 bases from V and 4 bases from J; bases unmatched to any gene: 5. The germline CDR1 and CDR2 sequences are MNHEY and SVGAGI.

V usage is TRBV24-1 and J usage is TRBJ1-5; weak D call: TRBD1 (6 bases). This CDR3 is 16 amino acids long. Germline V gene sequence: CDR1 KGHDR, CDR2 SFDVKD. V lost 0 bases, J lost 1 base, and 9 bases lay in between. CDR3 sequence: CATSDLRGASNQPQHF. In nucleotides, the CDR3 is TGTGCCACCAGTGATTTGCGGGGGGCAAGCAATCAGCCCCAGCATTTT.

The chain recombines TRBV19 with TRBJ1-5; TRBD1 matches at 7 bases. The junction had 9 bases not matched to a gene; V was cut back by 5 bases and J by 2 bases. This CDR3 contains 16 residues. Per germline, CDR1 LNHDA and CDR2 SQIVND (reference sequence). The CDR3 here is CASSSQTGRRNQPQHF. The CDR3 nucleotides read TGTGCCAGTAGTTCCCAGACAGGGAGGCGCAATCAGCCCCAGCATTTT.